What follows is one TCR beta chain and its context. Germline assignment: CDR1 SGHRS and CDR2 YFSETQ. V was pared by 5 bases and J by 4 bases, with 14 bases between. The CDR3 totals 14 residues. Time point indicated: baseline, week 1 (first vaccination visit). Treatment defined: pre-vaccination baseline after standard-of-care therapy. New IDH1-mutant, ATRX-lost WHO grade 3 or 4 astrocytomas occurred in donors. The data belong to a study of a mutant IDH1 vaccine in newly diagnosed glioma. As for the study in general: Treatment recipients were approximately 60% male and about 40% female, and their mean age was around 40 years.

TCRdb's table, derived via immunoSEQ multiplex PCR, lists solely in-frame clones and lacks some. The data hold some 23,000 clones, with roughly 93% observed a single time. The rearrangement joins TRBV5-1 to TRBJ2-3; D is unresolved. The specimen was PBMCs, collected from a glioma patient treated with radiotherapy, temozolomide or both. This clonotype originated in a man aged 40-55 years with glioma. This chain's CDR3 is CASSTMGDADTQYF. The CDR3 bases are TGCGCCAGCAGTACGATGGGTGACGCAGATACGCAGTATTTT.